These T cell receptor beta chains were read from a single sample in a study of blood T cells in healthy people across ages. Via MiXCR, TCRdb re-called the 5' RACE reads, giving one row per CDR3 protein. This sample has more than 500,000 distinct CDR3 sequences, with 27% found just once. The specimen was blood. These receptors were taken from a woman aged 65 to 85 in good health. Both conserved end residues are part of each CDR3. Each record gives: V gene, clone size, D gene, J gene, CDR3 protein, CDR3 DNA. The D gene is left open where the match is weak. Where a row states a size, it is once, few, many or the class of an expanded clone; other rows omit it.

V: TRBV20-1; size: NA; D: TRBD1; J: TRBJ1-2; CDR3: CSAMGQGRFYGYTF; DNA: TGCAGTGCCATGGGACAGGGAAGATTCTATGGCTACACCTTC
V: TRBV20-1; size: few; D: TRBD1; J: TRBJ2-5; CDR3: CSASRQPGQGQETQYF; DNA: TGCAGTGCTAGCCGGCAACCGGGACAGGGCCAAGAGACCCAGTACTTC
V: TRBV21-1; size: NA; D: NA; J: TRBJ1-4; CDR3: CASSKPLVPRDGNEKLFF; DNA: TGTGCCAGCAGCAAACCGTTGGTTCCCAGGGATGGTAATGAAAAACTGTTTTTT
V: TRBV9; size: NA; D: TRBD2; J: TRBJ2-3; CDR3: CASTSRGAFTDTQYF; DNA: TGTGCCAGCACCTCGCGGGGGGCTTTCACAGATACGCAGTATTTT
V: TRBV20-1; size: NA; D: TRBD2; J: TRBJ2-3; CDR3: CSASPRLAGADTQYF; DNA: TGCAGTGCTAGCCCCCGACTAGCGGGGGCAGATACGCAGTATTTT
V: TRBV20-1; size: few; D: NA; J: TRBJ1-1; CDR3: CSAPEGREAFF; DNA: TGCAGTGCCCCCGAGGGTCGTGAAGCTTTCTTT
V: TRBV6-5; size: NA; D: NA; J: TRBJ1-1; CDR3: CASSPPTRRNTEAFF; DNA: TGTGCCAGCAGTCCTCCCACCCGGAGGAACACTGAAGCTTTCTTT
V: TRBV7-2; size: NA; D: TRBD1; J: TRBJ1-5; CDR3: CASGDRGEMFGQPQHF; DNA: TGTGCCAGCGGGGACAGGGGAGAGATGTTCGGACAGCCCCAGCATTTT
V: TRBV2; size: NA; D: NA; J: TRBJ1-2; CDR3: CASSVQGYGYTF; DNA: TGTGCCAGCAGTGTCCAGGGGTATGGCTACACCTTC
V: TRBV4-3; size: NA; D: NA; J: TRBJ2-2; CDR3: CASSQEWRAGELFF; DNA: TGCGCCAGCAGCCAAGAGTGGCGCGCCGGGGAGCTGTTTTTT
V: TRBV24-1; size: NA; D: NA; J: TRBJ2-7; CDR3: CATRKTPYSYEQYF; DNA: TGTGCCACCAGGAAGACACCCTACTCCTACGAGCAGTACTTC
V: TRBV12-3/TRBV12-4; size: NA; D: NA; J: TRBJ2-2; CDR3: CASSWGGTGELFF; DNA: TGTGCCAGCAGTTGGGGCGGAACCGGGGAGCTGTTTTTT
V: TRBV7-9; size: few; D: TRBD2; J: TRBJ2-7; CDR3: CASSLGRTRNEQYF; DNA: TGTGCCAGCAGCTTGGGCCGGACTAGAAACGAGCAGTACTTC
V: TRBV18; size: NA; D: NA; J: TRBJ2-7; CDR3: CASSPPGVPNYEQYF; DNA: TGTGCCAGCTCACCACCAGGCGTCCCAAACTACGAGCAGTACTTC
V: TRBV27; size: few; D: TRBD1; J: TRBJ2-1; CDR3: CASSLGTARNNEQFF; DNA: TGTGCCAGCAGTTTAGGGACAGCGAGGAACAATGAGCAGTTCTTC
V: TRBV25-1; size: NA; D: NA; J: TRBJ2-5; CDR3: CASSEEGGPSEEQYF; DNA: TGTGCCAGCAGTGAAGAGGGGGGGCCTTCGGAAGAGCAGTACTTC
V: TRBV15; size: few; D: NA; J: TRBJ2-5; CDR3: CATSRDTPTPSQYF; DNA: TGTGCCACCAGCAGAGATACTCCCACACCTTCCCAGTACTTC
V: TRBV29-1; size: NA; D: TRBD1; J: TRBJ2-1; CDR3: CSVRGQANNEQFF; DNA: TGCAGCGTTCGAGGACAGGCCAACAATGAGCAGTTCTTC
V: TRBV2; size: few; D: NA; J: TRBJ2-3; CDR3: CASRPFGTFSTDTQYF; DNA: TGTGCCAGCAGGCCGTTCGGGACTTTTAGCACAGATACGCAGTATTTT
V: TRBV12-3/TRBV12-4; size: NA; D: TRBD1; J: TRBJ2-7; CDR3: CASSSPDRGIYEQYF; DNA: TGTGCCAGCAGTTCTCCGGACAGGGGGATCTACGAGCAGTACTTC
V: TRBV20-1; size: few; D: NA; J: TRBJ2-7; CDR3: CSGRKESYGQYF; DNA: TGCAGTGGTAGGAAGGAATCCTACGGGCAGTACTTC
V: TRBV4-3; size: NA; D: NA; J: TRBJ1-4; CDR3: CASGQDHKGGLEKLFF; DNA: TGCGCCAGCGGCCAAGATCATAAAGGGGGGCTAGAAAAACTGTTTTTT
V: TRBV7-3; size: NA; D: NA; J: TRBJ2-3; CDR3: CASSSMVTDTQYF; DNA: TGTGCCAGCAGCTCGATGGTCACAGATACGCAGTATTTT
V: TRBV5-1; size: NA; D: NA; J: TRBJ1-2; CDR3: CASSLDREGSGYTF; DNA: TGCGCCAGCAGCTTGGACAGGGAGGGAAGTGGCTACACCTTC
V: TRBV5-1; size: NA; D: NA; J: TRBJ1-1; CDR3: CASSLVDPGSTEAFF; DNA: TGCGCCAGCAGCTTAGTAGACCCAGGGAGCACTGAAGCTTTCTTT
V: TRBV11-1; size: NA; D: NA; J: TRBJ2-5; CDR3: CASSTTPGVQETQYF; DNA: TGTGCCAGCAGTACTACTCCTGGGGTCCAAGAGACCCAGTACTTC
V: TRBV7-2; size: NA; D: NA; J: TRBJ2-3; CDR3: CASRAGGAGLTDTQYF; DNA: TGTGCCAGCAGGGCAGGGGGGGCCGGGTTGACAGATACGCAGTATTTT
V: TRBV6-1; size: NA; D: NA; J: TRBJ1-2; CDR3: CASSESGDGGYTF; DNA: TGTGCCAGCAGTGAATCAGGGGATGGTGGCTACACCTTC
V: TRBV2; size: few; D: NA; J: TRBJ1-2; CDR3: CASSRGLGYTF; DNA: TGTGCCAGCAGTCGGGGACTCGGCTACACCTTC
V: TRBV27; size: NA; D: NA; J: TRBJ1-5; CDR3: CASSLEWGQPQHF; DNA: TGTGCCAGCAGTTTAGAGTGGGGTCAGCCCCAGCATTTT
V: TRBV12-3/TRBV12-4; size: NA; D: NA; J: TRBJ1-2; CDR3: CASQGSANYGYTF; DNA: TGTGCCAGCCAGGGTTCGGCAAACTATGGCTACACCTTC
V: TRBV7-2; size: NA; D: NA; J: TRBJ1-2; CDR3: CASSFRAIDGYTF; DNA: TGTGCCAGCAGCTTTCGGGCCATAGACGGCTACACCTTC
V: TRBV7-6; size: few; D: NA; J: TRBJ2-5; CDR3: CASSLSWELGQETQYF; DNA: TGTGCCAGCAGCTTAAGCTGGGAATTGGGACAAGAGACCCAGTACTTC
V: TRBV6-1; size: NA; D: TRBD2; J: TRBJ2-1; CDR3: CASSPGTSGGHYNEQFF; DNA: TGTGCCAGCAGTCCCGGGACTAGCGGGGGTCATTACAATGAGCAGTTCTTC
V: TRBV20-1; size: NA; D: TRBD1; J: TRBJ2-7; CDR3: CSARDQGQGAYEQYF; DNA: TGCAGTGCTAGAGATCAGGGACAGGGGGCCTACGAGCAGTACTTC
V: TRBV24-1; size: few; D: NA; J: TRBJ2-1; CDR3: CATSDSGPHFNNEQFF; DNA: TGTGCCACCAGTGATTCGGGACCCCACTTCAACAATGAGCAGTTCTTC